The 14 T cell receptor beta chains in this list originate from one sample, sequenced in a study of CD4 T cells in relation to SARS-CoV-2 and coronaviruses. The unexposed donors gave CD4+ T cells in 2011-2018, prior to COVID-19. The cells were cultured for 10 days before CD4+ T cells were isolated. Method: immunoSEQ multiplex PCR; TCRdb's copy keeps in-frame clones and lacks some. The table records about 31,000 clones, less than 80% of them present only once. Which antigens these TCRs recognize remains unknown. The sequenced sample consisted of CD4+ T cells from PBMCs, cultured in vitro. The receptor source for this set is a human donor in good health.

This chain links TRBV18 with TRBJ1-2; 8 bases align to TRBD1. The CDR3 runs to 14 residues. Germline CDR1 is KGHSH and CDR2 is LQKENI. The J segment lost 8 bases and the V segment lost 6 bases, leaving 11 bases of the junction unmatched. Here the CDR3 reads CASSQGTGQRGYTF. The CDR3 bases are TGTGCCAGCTCTCAAGGGACAGGACAGAGGGGCTACACCTTC. Using reference TRBV18 and TRBJ1-2 for the parts outside the CDR3, the full variable domain is NAGVMQNPRHLVRRRGQEARLRCSPMKGHSHVYWYRQLPEEGLKFMVYLQKENIIDESGMPKERFSAEFPKEGPSILRIQQVVRGDSAAYFCASSQGTGQRGYTFGSGTRLTVV.

This clone was seen a single time. The gene calls are TRBV6-5 and TRBJ2-1, with D perhaps matching TRBD1 (5 bases). CDR1 is MNHEY and CDR2 is SVGAGI in the germline V gene. V was shortened by 8 bases and J by 2 bases, with 16 bases between the two germline ends. The length of the CDR3 is 15 residues. The CDR3 loop reads CASRAQGGAYNEQFF. CDR3 coding DNA: TGTGCCAGCCGGGCCCAGGGTGGCGCCTACAATGAGCAGTTCTTC.

This chain joins TRBV9 and TRBJ2-3, with 16 bases matching TRBD2. Germline CDR1 and CDR2: SGDLS and YYNGEE. The CDR3 has 18 residues. With V trimmed by 4 bases and J by 4 bases, 9 bases remained unmatched. In DNA form, the CDR3 reads TGTGCCAGCAGCCTTGGGACTAGCGGGGGGGCCTTAGCAGATACGCAGTATTTT. It encodes CASSLGTSGGALADTQYF.

The V and J genes are TRBV10-3 and TRBJ2-3, with TRBD1 matching 9 bases. CDR1 is ENHRY, CDR2 SYGVKD, per germline. V trimming: 7 bases; J trimming: 3 bases; junction bases outside the gene matches: 2. This CDR3 spans 13 amino acids. The CDR3 loop reads CAIKDRGTDTQYF. The CDR3 DNA reads as TGTGCCATCAAAGACAGGGGGACAGATACGCAGTATTTT.

This CDR3 reads CASSLLGDSSSYEQYF. The CDR3 bases are TGTGCCAGCAGCCTTTTAGGGGACAGTAGCTCCTACGAGCAGTACTTC. The J gene is TRBJ2-7, the V gene TRBV7-6; 7 bases line up with TRBD1. V shed 5 bases, J shed 0 bases, and the junction held 10 bases outside the gene matches. Germline V gene sequence: CDR1 SGHVS, CDR2 FNYEAQ. The CDR3 contains 16 residues.

The chain couples TRBV4-3 to TRBJ1-1; D might be TRBD1 (5 bases). The CDR3 consists of 15 residues. V lost 0 bases, J lost 9 bases, and 17 bases lay in between. Germline lookup yields CDR1 LGHNA and CDR2 YSLEER. In DNA, the CDR3 is TGCGCCAGCAGCCAAGAAGTACGGGGCGGGGGGAAAGCTTTCTTT. Encoded protein: CASSQEVRGGGKAFF.

The chain uses TRBV19 and TRBJ2-1; TRBD2 aligns across 9 bases. CDR1 LNHDA and CDR2 SQIVND come from the germline V gene (reference sequence). The CDR3 runs 15 residues. Losses at the gene ends were 6 bases for V and 7 bases for J; bases not matched to a gene: 10. The DNA for the CDR3 is TGTGCCAGTAGCGATGGCGGGGGGGGAGGGAATGAGCAGTTCTTC. It yields the protein CASSDGGGGGNEQFF.

V gene TRBV6-5 combines with J gene TRBJ1-1; TRBD1 agrees at 7 bases. V was clipped by 2 bases and J by 7 bases; unmatched bases: 4. The CDR3 has 13 amino acids. Germline CDR1 reads MNHEY; CDR2 reads SVGAGI. The CDR3 sequence: CASSYPRTGEAFF. CDR3 coding DNA: TGTGCCAGCAGTTACCCTCGGACAGGTGAAGCTTTCTTT.

The chain is built from TRBV5-4 and TRBJ2-1, with 8 bases lining up with TRBD1. The length of the CDR3 is 13 residues. Germline V gene sequence: CDR1 SGHNT, CDR2 YYREEE (reference sequence). V shed 1 base and J 6 bases; nucleotides not matched to a gene: 0. Written as DNA, the CDR3 is TGTGCCAGCAGCTTGACAGGGGGCAATGAGCAGTTCTTC. Translating it yields CASSLTGGNEQFF.

The V call is TRBV7-2, the J call TRBJ1-2; 9 nucleotides align to TRBD1. CDR1 and CDR2 (germline): SGHTA, FQGNSA. Germline trimming cut 2 bases from V and 2 bases from J; bases unmatched to any gene: 6. The CDR3 extends over 16 amino acids. This chain's CDR3 is CASSLSTGTGNYGYTF. The CDR3 DNA is TGTGCCAGCAGCTTAAGTACCGGGACAGGGAACTATGGCTACACCTTC.

The J gene is TRBJ2-2, the V gene TRBV2; 7 bases fit TRBD2. Germline CDR1 SNHLY, CDR2 FYNNEI. This CDR3 contains 14 residues. Germline trimming cut 8 bases from V and 4 bases from J; bases unmatched to any gene: 7. CDR3 protein: CASYPREITGELFF. CDR3 nucleotides: TGTGCCAGCTACCCGCGGGAGATCACCGGGGAGCTGTTTTTT.

This chain joins TRBV10-1 and TRBJ2-1; D call uncertain. This CDR3 has 13 amino acids. The V and J ends lost 6 bases and 4 bases respectively, with 10 bases between them. The germline CDR1 and CDR2 sequences are WNHNN and SYGVQD (reference sequence). CDR3 in amino acids: CASSPQLYNEQFF. CDR3 nucleotides: TGCGCCAGCAGCCCCCAGCTTTACAATGAGCAGTTCTTC.

The V gene is TRBV5-8, the J gene TRBJ1-5, with a weak D call TRBD1 (5 bases). The CDR3 covers 13 residues. V lost 6 bases and J lost 5, with 12 bases in between. Germline V gives CDR1 SGHTS, CDR2 YDEGEE. DNA of the CDR3: TGTGCCAGCACCAGACAGAGAGATCAGCCCCAGCATTTT. The encoded protein is CASTRQRDQPQHF.

A few counts support this clone. The chain uses TRBV7-2 and TRBJ2-1, with D perhaps matching TRBD1 or TRBD2 (6 bases each). Trimming cost V 4 bases and J 6 bases, with 19 bases left between them. This CDR3 has 16 amino acids. Germline CDR1 and CDR2: SGHTA and FQGNSA. For the CDR3, the DNA is TGTGCCAGCAGCTACACCTCTGCCGGGGGCGGCAATGAGCAGTTCTTC. Its translation: CASSYTSAGGGNEQFF. The complete variable domain, with remaining parts taken from reference TRBV7-2 and TRBJ2-1, reads GAGVSQSPSNKVTEKGKDVELRCDPISGHTALYWYRQSLGQGLEFLIYFQGNSAPDKSGLPSDRFSAERTGGSVSTLTIQRTQQEDSAVYLCASSYTSAGGGNEQFFGPGTRLTVL.